This note documents a single T cell receptor beta chain sequence. Its antigen is unknown. There are 13 residues in the CDR3. The ends were cut back, 2 bases at V and 8 bases at J, with 11 bases in the middle. Looked up from germline, CDR1 is SGHDT and CDR2 is YYEEEE. As the sequencing template, cDNA was produced by extracting RNA and reverse transcribing it. The repertoire was sequenced with immunoSEQ multiplex PCR; TCRdb's copy has only in-frame clones and lacks some. This table holds over 200,000 clones, about 64% found once. This sample is drawn from a study of CD8+ T cells in alopecia areata. Turning to the study itself: Among treated patients, oral tofacitinib was administered at 5 to 10 mg twice daily.

Specified treatment: oral pan-JAK inhibitor, 5-10 mg twice daily. General study points: Sequencing of scalp tissue also captures the resident alphabeta T cells of normal skin.

The clonotype originates from a human donor with alopecia areata. V gene TRBV5-6 combines with J gene TRBJ2-1; D is unresolved. The sequencing used CD4+ T cells sorted from blood, collected at week 4, from a patient treated with tofacitinib. The CDR3, as DNA: TGTGCCAGCAGCTTCGTGATGTCCGATGAGCAGTTCTTC. This codes for CASSFVMSDEQFF.